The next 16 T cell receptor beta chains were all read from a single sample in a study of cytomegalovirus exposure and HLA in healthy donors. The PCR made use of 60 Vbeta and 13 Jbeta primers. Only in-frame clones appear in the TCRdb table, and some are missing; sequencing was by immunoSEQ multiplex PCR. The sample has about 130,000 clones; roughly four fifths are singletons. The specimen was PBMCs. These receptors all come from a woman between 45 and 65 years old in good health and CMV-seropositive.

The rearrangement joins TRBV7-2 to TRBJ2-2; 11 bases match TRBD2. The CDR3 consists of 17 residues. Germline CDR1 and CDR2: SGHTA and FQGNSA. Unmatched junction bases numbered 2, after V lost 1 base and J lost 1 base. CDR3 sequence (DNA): TGTGCCAGCAGCTTAGGGCTAGCGGGGGGGAACACCGGGGAGCTGTTTTTT. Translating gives CASSLGLAGGNTGELFF.

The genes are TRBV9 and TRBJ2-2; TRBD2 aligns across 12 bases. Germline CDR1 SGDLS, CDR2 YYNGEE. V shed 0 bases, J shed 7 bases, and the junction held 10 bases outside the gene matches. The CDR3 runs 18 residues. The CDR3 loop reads CASSVGLAGDREIGELFF. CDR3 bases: TGTGCCAGCAGCGTAGGACTAGCGGGGGATCGTGAGATCGGGGAGCTGTTTTTT.

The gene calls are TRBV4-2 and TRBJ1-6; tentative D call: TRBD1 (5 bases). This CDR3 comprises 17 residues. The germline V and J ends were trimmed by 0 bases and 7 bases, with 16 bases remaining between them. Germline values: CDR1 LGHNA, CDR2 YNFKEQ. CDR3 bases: TGTGCCAGCAGCCAAGATGCCCCGGGGGTCGGGAATTCACCCCTCCACTTT. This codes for CASSQDAPGVGNSPLHF.

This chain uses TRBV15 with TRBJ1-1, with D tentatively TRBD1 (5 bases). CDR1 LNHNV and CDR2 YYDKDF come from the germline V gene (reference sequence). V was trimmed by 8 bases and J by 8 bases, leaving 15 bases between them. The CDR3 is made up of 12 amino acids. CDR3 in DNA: TGTGCCACCGGGCAGGGCCCCAGGGAAGCTTTCTTT. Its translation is CATGQGPREAFF.

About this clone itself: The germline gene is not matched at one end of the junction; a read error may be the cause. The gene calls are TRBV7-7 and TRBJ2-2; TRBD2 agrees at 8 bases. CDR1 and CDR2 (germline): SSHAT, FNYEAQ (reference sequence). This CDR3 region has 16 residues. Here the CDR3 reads CASSLERGKNTGELFF. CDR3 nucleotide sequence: TGTGCTAGCAGCTTAGAGCGGGGGAAGAACACCGGGGAGCTGTTTTTT.

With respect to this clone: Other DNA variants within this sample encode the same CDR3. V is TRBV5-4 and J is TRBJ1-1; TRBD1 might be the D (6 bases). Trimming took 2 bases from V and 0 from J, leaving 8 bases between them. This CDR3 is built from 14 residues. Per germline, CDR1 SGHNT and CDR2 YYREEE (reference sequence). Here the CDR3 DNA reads TGTGCCAGCAGCTTACAGGGTGTGAACACTGAAGCTTTCTTT. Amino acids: CASSLQGVNTEAFF.

The CDR3 loop is CASSLLPSGGHTGELFF. The CDR3 DNA reads TGTGCCAGCAGTCTTCTCCCTAGCGGGGGGCACACCGGGGAGCTGTTTTTT. This rearrangement joins TRBV27 to TRBJ2-2; 11 positions agree with TRBD2. The junction had 8 bases not matched to a gene; V was cut back by 5 bases and J by 3 bases. The CDR3 runs 17 residues. From germline, CDR1 is MNHEY and CDR2 SMNVEV (reference sequence).

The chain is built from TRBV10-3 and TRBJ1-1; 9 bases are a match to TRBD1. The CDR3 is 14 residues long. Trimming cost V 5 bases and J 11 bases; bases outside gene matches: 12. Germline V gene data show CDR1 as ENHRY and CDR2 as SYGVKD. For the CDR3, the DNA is TGTGCCATCAGTACTACCGGGACAGGGCCCTCGGCTTTCTTT. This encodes CAISTTGTGPSAFF.

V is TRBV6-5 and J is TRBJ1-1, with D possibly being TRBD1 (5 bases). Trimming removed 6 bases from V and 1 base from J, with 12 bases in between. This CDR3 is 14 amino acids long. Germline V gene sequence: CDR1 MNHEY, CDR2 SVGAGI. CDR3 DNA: TGTGCCAGCAGCCGCGGGACGGAGAACACTGAAGCTTTCTTT. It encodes CASSRGTENTEAFF.

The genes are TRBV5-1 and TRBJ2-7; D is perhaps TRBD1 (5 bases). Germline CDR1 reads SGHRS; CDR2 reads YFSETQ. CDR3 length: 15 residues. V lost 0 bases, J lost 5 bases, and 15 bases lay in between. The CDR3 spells CASSLDGRVTNEQYF. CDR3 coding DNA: TGCGCCAGCAGCTTGGATGGCAGGGTAACGAACGAGCAGTACTTC.

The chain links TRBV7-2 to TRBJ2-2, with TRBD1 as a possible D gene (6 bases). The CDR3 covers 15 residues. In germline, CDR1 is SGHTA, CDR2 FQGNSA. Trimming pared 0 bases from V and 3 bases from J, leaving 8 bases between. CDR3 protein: CASSLAGADTGELFF. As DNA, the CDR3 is TGTGCCAGCAGCTTAGCGGGGGCGGACACCGGGGAGCTGTTTTTT.

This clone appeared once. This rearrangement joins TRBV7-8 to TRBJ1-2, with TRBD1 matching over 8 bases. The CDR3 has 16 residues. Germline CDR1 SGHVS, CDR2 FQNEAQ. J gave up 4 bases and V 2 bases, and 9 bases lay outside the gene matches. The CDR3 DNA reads TGTGCCAGCAGCTTAAGGCGGACAGGGTATTCCTATGGCTACACCTTC. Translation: CASSLRRTGYSYGYTF.

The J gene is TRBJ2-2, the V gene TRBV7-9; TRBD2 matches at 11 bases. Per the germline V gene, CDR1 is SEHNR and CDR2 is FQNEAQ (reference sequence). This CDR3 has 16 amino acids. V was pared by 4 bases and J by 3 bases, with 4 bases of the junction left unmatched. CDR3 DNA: TGTGCCAGCAGCTCCACTAGCGGGGGAGACACCGGGGAGCTGTTTTTT. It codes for CASSSTSGGDTGELFF.

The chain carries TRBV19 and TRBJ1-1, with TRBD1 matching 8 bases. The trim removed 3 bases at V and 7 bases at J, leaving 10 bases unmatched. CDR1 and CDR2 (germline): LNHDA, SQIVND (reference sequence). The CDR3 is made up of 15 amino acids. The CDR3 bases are TGTGCCAGTAGTATCCCCGGGGACAGGATTCGTGAAGCTTTCTTT. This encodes CASSIPGDRIREAFF.

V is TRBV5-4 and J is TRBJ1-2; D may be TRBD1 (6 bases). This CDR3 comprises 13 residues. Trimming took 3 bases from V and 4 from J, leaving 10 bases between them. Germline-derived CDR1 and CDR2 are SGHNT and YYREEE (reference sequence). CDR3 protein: CASSWTAIYGYTF. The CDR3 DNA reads TGTGCCAGCAGCTGGACAGCAATCTATGGCTACACCTTC.

This chain's CDR3 is CASSTGTGLSGELFF. Here the CDR3 DNA reads TGCGCCAGCAGCACAGGGACAGGGCTGTCCGGGGAGCTGTTTTTT. The chain joins TRBV5-1 to TRBJ2-2, with 9 bases that match TRBD1. With V trimmed by 4 bases and J by 6 bases, 7 bases remained unmatched. The CDR3 extends over 15 amino acids. CDR1 and CDR2 from the germline V gene are SGHRS and YFSETQ.